This entry is about one T cell receptor (beta chain). Its antigen is not known. This record comes from a study of cytomegalovirus exposure and HLA in healthy donors. Study-wide results and limits: Usually a TCR sequence was rare, but some public TCRs were found in many donors. Specificity of three CMV-associated chains for CMV antigens was verified in vitro. Published work reported that the classifier diagnosed cytomegalovirus status with high specificity and sensitivity. Some TCR beta chains (around 180 of them) were listed as cytomegalovirus-associated.

TCRdb's copy holds only in-frame clones and misses some; the assay was immunoSEQ multiplex PCR. The data hold about 270,000 clones, with roughly 85% observed a single time. This clonotype was obtained from a young woman in good health and CMV-seronegative. The material sequenced was PBMCs.

Written as DNA, the CDR3 is TGTGCCAGCAGTCCACAGGGGACTGGCTACACCTTC. Protein: CASSPQGTGYTF. This rearrangement joins TRBV6-5 to TRBJ1-2; 7 positions agree with TRBD1. The CDR3 consists of 12 residues. The germline gives CDR1 MNHEY, CDR2 SVGAGI. V lost 5 bases, J lost 7 bases, and 4 bases stayed unmatched.